These T cell receptor beta chains were read from a single sample in a study of blood T cell repertoires in COVID-19. Measured with immunoSEQ multiplex PCR; TCRdb has only the in-frame clones, and not every one. This table holds 70,000 to 85,000 clones, approximately 90% found once. The sequenced sample was peripheral blood. The receptors here all came from a woman aged 45-59 years with active or convalescent COVID-19. CDR3s include the opening cysteine and the closing phenylalanine or tryptophan. The D gene is left open where the match is weak. Clone size appears in some rows only: once, few, many, or a class for an expanded clone.

CDR3,DNA,V,size,J,length,D
CSGWTGVGAFF,TGCAGTGGATGGACAGGGGTAGGAGCTTTCTTT,TRBV20-1,NA,TRBJ1-1,11,TRBD1
CASSPGLAGGYEQYF,TGCGCCAGCAGCCCGGGACTAGCGGGGGGGTACGAGCAGTACTTC,TRBV5-1,NA,TRBJ2-7,15,TRBD2
CASSLGWREDEKLFF,TGTGCCAGCAGCTTGGGATGGCGGGAAGATGAAAAACTGTTTTTT,TRBV5-8,NA,TRBJ1-4,15,NA
CASSVRYSDYGYTF,TGTGCCAGCAGCGTGAGGTACTCAGACTATGGCTACACCTTC,TRBV9,NA,TRBJ1-2,14,NA
CASGTGVGGYTF,TGTGCCAGTGGGACAGGGGTCGGGGGCTACACCTTC,TRBV19,NA,TRBJ1-2,12,TRBD1
CASSPEGLGGNTIYF,TGTGCCAGCAGTCCCGAGGGTCTCGGTGGAAACACCATATATTTT,TRBV11-2,NA,TRBJ1-3,15,NA
CASRRTGMDTQYF,TGTGCCAGCAGACGAACAGGGATGGATACGCAGTATTTT,TRBV12-3/TRBV12-4,NA,TRBJ2-3,13,NA
CASSHRTGPTEAFF,TGTGCCAGCAGCCACCGGACAGGGCCCACTGAAGCTTTCTTT,TRBV3-1/TRBV3-2,NA,TRBJ1-1,14,TRBD1
CASSSTGDRVGDTQYF,TGTGCCAGCAGCTCCACCGGGGACAGGGTCGGGGATACGCAGTATTTT,TRBV7-3,NA,TRBJ2-3,16,TRBD1
CASSVLSYEQYF,TGTGCCAGCAGCGTTCTCTCCTACGAGCAGTACTTC,TRBV5-6,NA,TRBJ2-7,12,NA
CAWSVRGSEKLFF,TGTGCCTGGAGTGTACGAGGGAGTGAAAAACTGTTTTTT,TRBV30,NA,TRBJ1-4,13,NA
CASPSDTGQNTEAFF,TGTGCCAGCCCTAGTGATACAGGTCAGAACACTGAAGCTTTCTTT,TRBV6-5,NA,TRBJ1-1,15,NA
CASSVDPGVGNTEAFF,TGTGCCAGCAGCGTAGACCCAGGGGTGGGGAACACTGAAGCTTTCTTT,TRBV9,NA,TRBJ1-1,16,NA
CASSLAIPSSYNEQFF,TGTGCCAGCAGTTTAGCAATCCCCAGCTCCTACAATGAGCAGTTCTTC,TRBV28,NA,TRBJ2-1,16,NA
CASSLAQGINTIYF,TGCGCCAGCAGCTTGGCCCAGGGGATAAACACCATATATTTT,TRBV5-1,NA,TRBJ1-3,14,NA
CASSLGQVNSPLHF,TGTGCCAGCAGCTTAGGACAGGTTAATTCACCCCTCCACTTT,TRBV7-2,NA,TRBJ1-6,14,NA
CASSPGRGSGANVLTF,TGCGCCAGCAGTCCAGGGCGGGGCTCTGGGGCCAACGTCCTGACTTTC,TRBV4-3,NA,TRBJ2-6,16,NA
CASDSRTGTYGYTF,TGTGCCAGCGACTCCCGGACAGGGACCTATGGCTACACCTTC,TRBV6-5,NA,TRBJ1-2,14,TRBD1
CASSASGGGAGELFF,TGTGCCAGCAGCGCAAGCGGGGGGGGCGCCGGGGAGCTGTTTTTT,TRBV9,NA,TRBJ2-2,15,TRBD2
CACSPETNEKLFF,TGTGCCTGCTCACCGGAGACTAATGAAAAACTGTTTTTT,TRBV30,NA,TRBJ1-4,13,NA
CASSFTGGTGELFF,TGCGCCAGCAGCTTCACGGGGGGCACCGGGGAGCTGTTTTTT,TRBV5-1,once,TRBJ2-2,14,TRBD2
CASSPNRDRVGQIYGYTF,TGTGCCAGCAGCCCGAACCGGGACAGGGTGGGGCAGATCTATGGCTACACCTTC,TRBV7-9,NA,TRBJ1-2,18,TRBD1
CASSPRASGEVGELFF,TGTGCCAGCAGCCCTAGGGCTAGCGGGGAGGTCGGGGAGCTGTTTTTT,TRBV3-1/TRBV3-2,NA,TRBJ2-2,16,TRBD2
CASSPRGGGAGADTQYF,TGTGCCAGCAGCCCTCGAGGCGGGGGGGCAGGGGCAGATACGCAGTATTTT,TRBV7-2,NA,TRBJ2-3,17,TRBD2
CASRPNPGQGADEQFF,TGTGCCAGCAGACCTAACCCCGGACAGGGGGCCGATGAGCAGTTCTTC,TRBV7-9,NA,TRBJ2-1,16,TRBD1
CASSVSGGPLYTDTQYF,TGTGCCAGCAGCGTTAGCGGGGGGCCCCTCTACACAGATACGCAGTATTTT,TRBV9,NA,TRBJ2-3,17,TRBD2
CASSLSGQGSWGNEKLFF,TGTGCCAGCAGCTTAAGCGGACAGGGGTCGTGGGGTAATGAAAAACTGTTTTTT,TRBV5-6,NA,TRBJ1-4,18,TRBD1
CASSGQNEETQYF,TGTGCCAGTAGCGGACAGAACGAGGAGACCCAGTACTTC,TRBV19,NA,TRBJ2-5,13,NA
CASSRDGYEQYF,TGTGCCAGCAGCCGCGACGGGTACGAGCAGTACTTC,TRBV7-6,NA,TRBJ2-7,12,NA
CASSVGTSGGFDTQYF,TGTGCCAGCAGCGTAGGAACTAGCGGGGGGTTTGATACGCAGTATTTT,TRBV9,few,TRBJ2-3,16,TRBD2
CAWSRVRGSDTGELFF,TGTGCCTGGAGTCGGGTCCGAGGGAGCGACACCGGGGAGCTGTTTTTT,TRBV30,NA,TRBJ2-2,16,NA
CASSSLGWGEPYEQYF,TGTGCCAGCAGTTCACTAGGGTGGGGAGAACCTTACGAGCAGTACTTC,TRBV28,NA,TRBJ2-7,16,NA
CASSIGQPRMNTEAFF,TGTGCCAGTAGTATAGGACAGCCCCGGATGAACACTGAAGCTTTCTTT,TRBV19,few,TRBJ1-1,16,NA